This T cell receptor beta chain was observed in a study of blood T cell repertoires in COVID-19 (dated by TCRdb to 2018 to 2020). With regard to the full study: Samples covering the acute and convalescent phases of COVID-19 were provided by collaborators in the United States, Italy and Spain. Where available, HLA class I and class II types were obtained from metadata supplied by the sample provider rather than from assay-based typing. A de-identified subject ID, COVID-19 status, age in years and sex were almost always included in the sample metadata. The prospective study material was composed of cDNA or gDNA derived from T cells, B-cell-depleted T cells, or PBMCs. The repertoires were released in a freely available public database intended as a resource for research on the immune response to SARS-CoV-2. Subjects who had been exposed to COVID-19, were actively infected with it, or had recovered from it provided the deeply sampled blood TCRbeta repertoires that made up the dataset. The samples were drawn from two sources: the first 160 participants of the ongoing ImmuneRACE study, and 1,200 or so subjects contributed by 6 global collaborators.

The study at large found these results: How much clinical and demographic metadata was included differed by source and by participant, and the metadata was provided uncurated.

The sample holds a few counts of this clone. Its cognate antigen has yet to be identified. The input lacks base qualities; no much larger clone sits a single base away. Collaborating institutions collected whole blood in K2EDTA tubes following their own protocols. Collaborator samples were shipped for TCRbeta analysis as frozen whole blood, isolated PBMCs, or DNA extracted from either sample type. Based on the germline V gene, the CDR1 and CDR2 sequences are SGHTS and YDEGEE. The junction shows trimming of 0 bases on V and 4 bases on J, and the gene matches do not reach 5 bases of it. The CDR3 covers 17 residues, taking in both the cysteine and the phenylalanine. Solely the CDR3 DNA is kept, with 51 bases framed from the first base. The immunoSEQ Assay, a bias-controlled multiplex PCR, was used to amplify TCRbeta CDR3 regions from genomic DNA. The study's processing was this. The number of nucleated cells in each sample was estimated by amplification of reference gene primers within the assay. To quantify the absolute abundance of each unique TCRbeta CDR3 rearrangement, sequence reads were collapsed and filtered. For each sample, productive Simpson clonality was calculated as the square root of Simpson's diversity index across productive rearrangements. This is the immuneACCESS table as TCRdb keeps it, with only in-frame sequences that have V and J called. A part of the clones is gone; compared with another copy, unresolved V genes explain less than half, and the rest is unexplained. D and trimming come from the DNA, and the V and J calls and clone size come from that table. The sample table shows some 39,000 clones, and roughly three quarters are seen once. The top ten clonotypes cover about 26% of the sample.

This clonotype was sampled from a man older than 75 with acute or convalescent COVID-19. Sequencing was carried out using peripheral blood. The V gene is TRBV5-8 and the J gene is TRBJ1-4; 11 of the junction bases match TRBD1. The CDR3 region reads CASSLGGQGANNEKLFF. Here is the DNA: TGTGCCAGCAGCTTGGGAGGACAGGGGGCGAATAATGAAAAACTGTTTTTT. Extended through the reference TRBV5-8 and TRBJ1-4 proteins, this CDR3 yields the full variable domain: EAGVTQSPTHLIKTRGQQATLRCSPISGHTSVYWYQQALGLGLQFLLWYDEGEERNRGNFPPRFSGRQFPNYSSELNVNALELEDSALYLCASSLGGQGANNEKLFFGSGTQLSVL.